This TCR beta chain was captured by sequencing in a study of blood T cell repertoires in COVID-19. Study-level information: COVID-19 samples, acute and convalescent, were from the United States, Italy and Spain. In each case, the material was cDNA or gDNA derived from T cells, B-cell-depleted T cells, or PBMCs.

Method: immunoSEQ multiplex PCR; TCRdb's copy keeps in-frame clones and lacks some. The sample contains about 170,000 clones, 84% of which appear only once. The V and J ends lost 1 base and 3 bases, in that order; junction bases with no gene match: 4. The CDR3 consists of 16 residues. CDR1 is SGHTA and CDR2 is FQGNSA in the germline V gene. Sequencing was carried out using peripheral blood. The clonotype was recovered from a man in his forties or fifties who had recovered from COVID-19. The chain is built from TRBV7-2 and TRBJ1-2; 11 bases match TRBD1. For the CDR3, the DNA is TGTGCCAGCAGCTTAGATGGGACAGGGGGGCACTATGGCTACACCTTC. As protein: CASSLDGTGGHYGYTF.